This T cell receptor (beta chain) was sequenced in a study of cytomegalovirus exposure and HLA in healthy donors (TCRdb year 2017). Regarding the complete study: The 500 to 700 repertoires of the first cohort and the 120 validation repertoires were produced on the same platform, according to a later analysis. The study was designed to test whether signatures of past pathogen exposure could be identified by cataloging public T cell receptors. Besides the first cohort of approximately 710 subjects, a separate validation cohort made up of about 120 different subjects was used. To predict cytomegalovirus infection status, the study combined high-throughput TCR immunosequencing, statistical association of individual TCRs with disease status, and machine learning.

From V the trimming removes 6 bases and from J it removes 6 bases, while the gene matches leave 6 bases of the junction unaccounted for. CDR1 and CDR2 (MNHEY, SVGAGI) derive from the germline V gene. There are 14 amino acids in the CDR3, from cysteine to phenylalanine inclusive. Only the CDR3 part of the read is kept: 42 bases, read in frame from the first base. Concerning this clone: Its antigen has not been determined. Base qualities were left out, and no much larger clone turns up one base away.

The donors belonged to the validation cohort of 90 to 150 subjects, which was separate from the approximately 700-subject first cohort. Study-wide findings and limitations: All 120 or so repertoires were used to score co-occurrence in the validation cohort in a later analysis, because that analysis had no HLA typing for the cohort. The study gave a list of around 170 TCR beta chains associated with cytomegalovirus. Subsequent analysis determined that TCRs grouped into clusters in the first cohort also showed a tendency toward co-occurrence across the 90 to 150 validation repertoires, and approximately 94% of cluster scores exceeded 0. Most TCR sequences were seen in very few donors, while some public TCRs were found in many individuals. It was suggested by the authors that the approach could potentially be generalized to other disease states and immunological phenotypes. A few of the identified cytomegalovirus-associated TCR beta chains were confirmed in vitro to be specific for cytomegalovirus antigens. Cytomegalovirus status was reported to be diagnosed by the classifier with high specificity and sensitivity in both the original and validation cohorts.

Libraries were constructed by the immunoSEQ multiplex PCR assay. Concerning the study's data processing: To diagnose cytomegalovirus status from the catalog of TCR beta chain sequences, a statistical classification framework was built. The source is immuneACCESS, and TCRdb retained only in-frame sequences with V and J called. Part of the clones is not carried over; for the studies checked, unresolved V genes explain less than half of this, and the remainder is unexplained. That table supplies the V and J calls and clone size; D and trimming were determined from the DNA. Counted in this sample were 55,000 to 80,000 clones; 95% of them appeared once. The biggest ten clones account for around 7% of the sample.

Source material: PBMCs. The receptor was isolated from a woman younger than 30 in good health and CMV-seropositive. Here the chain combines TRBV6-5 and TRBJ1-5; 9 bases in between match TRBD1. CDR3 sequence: CASSPDRGGQPQHF. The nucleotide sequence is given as TGTGCCAGCAGCCCGGACAGGGGCGGTCAGCCCCAGCATTTT.